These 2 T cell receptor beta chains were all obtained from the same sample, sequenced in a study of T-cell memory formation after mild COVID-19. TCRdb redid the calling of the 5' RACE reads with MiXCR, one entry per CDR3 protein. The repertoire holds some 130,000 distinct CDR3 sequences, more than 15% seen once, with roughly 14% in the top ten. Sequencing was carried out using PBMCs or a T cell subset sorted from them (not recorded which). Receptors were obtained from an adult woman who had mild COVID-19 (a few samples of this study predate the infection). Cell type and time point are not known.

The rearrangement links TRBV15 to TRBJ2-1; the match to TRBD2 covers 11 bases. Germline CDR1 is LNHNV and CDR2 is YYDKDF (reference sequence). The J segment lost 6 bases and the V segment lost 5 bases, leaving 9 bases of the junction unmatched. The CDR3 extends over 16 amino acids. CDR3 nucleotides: TGTGCCACCAGCCCTGTAGCGGGAGGGTGGGGCAATGAGCAGTTCTTC. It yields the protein CATSPVAGGWGNEQFF.

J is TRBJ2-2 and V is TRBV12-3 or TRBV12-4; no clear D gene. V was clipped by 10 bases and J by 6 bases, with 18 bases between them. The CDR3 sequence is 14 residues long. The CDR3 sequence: CATRNGVSAGELFF. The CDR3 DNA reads TGTGCCACCAGAAATGGGGTCAGCGCCGGGGAGCTGTTTTTT.